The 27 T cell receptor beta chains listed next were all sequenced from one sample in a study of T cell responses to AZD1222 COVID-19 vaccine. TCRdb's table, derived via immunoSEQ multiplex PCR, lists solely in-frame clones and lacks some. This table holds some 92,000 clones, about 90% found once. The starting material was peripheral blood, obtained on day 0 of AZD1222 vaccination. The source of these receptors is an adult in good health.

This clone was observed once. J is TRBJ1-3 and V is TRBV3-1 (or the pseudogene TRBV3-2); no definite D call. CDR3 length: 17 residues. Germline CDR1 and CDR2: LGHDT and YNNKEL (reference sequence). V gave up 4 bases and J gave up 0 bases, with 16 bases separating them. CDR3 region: CASSPSYRASSGNTIYF. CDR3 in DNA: TGTGCCAGCAGCCCAAGCTATCGGGCGAGCTCTGGAAACACCATATATTTT.

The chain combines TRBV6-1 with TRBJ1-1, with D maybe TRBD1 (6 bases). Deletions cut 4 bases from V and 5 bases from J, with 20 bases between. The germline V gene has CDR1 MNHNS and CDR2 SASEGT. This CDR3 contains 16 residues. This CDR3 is CASSGPNRGGRTEAFF. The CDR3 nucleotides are TGTGCCAGCAGTGGACCAAATCGTGGGGGGCGGACTGAAGCTTTCTTT.

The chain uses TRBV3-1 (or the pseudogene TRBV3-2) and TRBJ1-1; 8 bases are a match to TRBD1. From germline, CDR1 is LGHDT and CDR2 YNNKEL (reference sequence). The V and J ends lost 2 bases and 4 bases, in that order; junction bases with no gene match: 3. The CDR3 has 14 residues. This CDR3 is CASSQTGGGTEAFF. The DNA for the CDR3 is TGTGCCAGCAGCCAAACAGGGGGAGGCACTGAAGCTTTCTTT.

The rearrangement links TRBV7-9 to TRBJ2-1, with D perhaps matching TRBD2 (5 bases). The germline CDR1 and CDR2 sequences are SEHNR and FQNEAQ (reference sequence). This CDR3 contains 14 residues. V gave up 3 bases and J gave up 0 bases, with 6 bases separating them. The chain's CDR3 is CASSFGSSYNEQFF. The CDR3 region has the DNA TGTGCCAGCAGCTTTGGGAGCTCCTACAATGAGCAGTTCTTC.

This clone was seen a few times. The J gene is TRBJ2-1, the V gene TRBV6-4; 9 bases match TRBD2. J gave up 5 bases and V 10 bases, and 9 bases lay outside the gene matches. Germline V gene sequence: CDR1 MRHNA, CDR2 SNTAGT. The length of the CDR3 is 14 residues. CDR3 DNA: TGTGCCACCTCCGTAGCGGGAGTTCACAATGAGCAGTTCTTC. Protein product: CATSVAGVHNEQFF.

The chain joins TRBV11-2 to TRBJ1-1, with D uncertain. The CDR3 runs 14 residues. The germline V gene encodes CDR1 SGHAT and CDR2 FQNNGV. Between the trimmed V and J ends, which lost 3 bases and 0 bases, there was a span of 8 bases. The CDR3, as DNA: TGTGCCAGCAGCTTTCCCCTTATGAACACTGAAGCTTTCTTT. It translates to CASSFPLMNTEAFF.

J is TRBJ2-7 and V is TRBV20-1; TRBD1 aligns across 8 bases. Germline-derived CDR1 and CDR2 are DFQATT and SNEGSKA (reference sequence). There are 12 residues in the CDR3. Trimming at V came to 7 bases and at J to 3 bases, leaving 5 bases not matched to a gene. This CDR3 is CSGTDRGYEQYF. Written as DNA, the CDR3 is TGCAGTGGTACTGACAGGGGCTACGAGCAGTACTTC.

The CDR3 is CASNEGPTQFF. In DNA, the CDR3 is TGTGCCAGTAACGAGGGGCCAACGCAGTTCTTC. This chain links TRBV19 with TRBJ2-1; tentatively, D is TRBD1 or TRBD2 (5 bases each). The CDR3 is 11 amino acids. Deletions cut 7 bases from V and 12 bases from J, with 13 bases between. Germline V gene data show CDR1 as LNHDA and CDR2 as SQIVND (reference sequence).

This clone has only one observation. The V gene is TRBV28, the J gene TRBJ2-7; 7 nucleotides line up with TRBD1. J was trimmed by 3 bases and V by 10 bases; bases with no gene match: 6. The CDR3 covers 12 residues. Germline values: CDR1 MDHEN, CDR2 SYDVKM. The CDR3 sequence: CATNTGDYEQYF. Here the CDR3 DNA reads TGTGCCACCAACACAGGGGACTACGAGCAGTACTTC.

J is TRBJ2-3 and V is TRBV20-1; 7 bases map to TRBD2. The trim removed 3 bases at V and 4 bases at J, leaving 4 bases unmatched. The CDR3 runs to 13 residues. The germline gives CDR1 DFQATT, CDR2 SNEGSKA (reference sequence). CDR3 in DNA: TGCAGTGCTAGTCTTGGGGGGGCAGATACGCAGTATTTT. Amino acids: CSASLGGADTQYF.

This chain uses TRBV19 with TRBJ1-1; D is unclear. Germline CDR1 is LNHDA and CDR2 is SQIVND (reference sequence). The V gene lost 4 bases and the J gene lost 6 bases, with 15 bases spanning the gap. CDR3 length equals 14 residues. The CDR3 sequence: CASSRQAKGAEAFF. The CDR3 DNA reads TGTGCCAGTAGTAGACAAGCGAAGGGCGCTGAAGCTTTCTTT.

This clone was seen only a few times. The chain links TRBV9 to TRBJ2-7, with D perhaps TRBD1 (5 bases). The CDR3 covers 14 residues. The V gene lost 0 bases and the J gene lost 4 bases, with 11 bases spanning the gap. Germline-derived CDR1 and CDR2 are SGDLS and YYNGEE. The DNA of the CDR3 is TGTGCCAGCAGCGTAGCAGGGATCGGGTACGAGCAGTACTTC. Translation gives CASSVAGIGYEQYF.

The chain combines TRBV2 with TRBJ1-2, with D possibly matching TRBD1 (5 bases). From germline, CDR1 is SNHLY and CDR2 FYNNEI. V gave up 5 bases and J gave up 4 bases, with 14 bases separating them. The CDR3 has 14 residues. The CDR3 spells CASSTGGVGYGYTF. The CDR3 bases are TGTGCCAGCAGTACGGGGGGGGTAGGCTATGGCTACACCTTC.

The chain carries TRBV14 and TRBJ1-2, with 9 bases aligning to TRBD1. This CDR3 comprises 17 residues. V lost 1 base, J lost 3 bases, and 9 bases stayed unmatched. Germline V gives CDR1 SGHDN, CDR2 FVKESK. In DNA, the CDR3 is TGTGCCAGCAGCCAAGTTCGGACAGGGGATTTGGACTATGGCTACACCTTC. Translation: CASSQVRTGDLDYGYTF.

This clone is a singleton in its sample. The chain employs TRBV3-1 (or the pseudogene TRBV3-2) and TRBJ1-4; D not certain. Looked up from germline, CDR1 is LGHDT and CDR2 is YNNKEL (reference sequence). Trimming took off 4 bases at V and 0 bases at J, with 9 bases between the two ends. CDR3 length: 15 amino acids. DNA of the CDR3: TGTGCCAGCAGCCTAGTCGGAGCAACTAATGAAAAACTGTTTTTT. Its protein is CASSLVGATNEKLFF.

CDR3 bases: TGTGCCAGCAGTCCCGGGACCGCGAACACCGGGGAGCTGTTTTTT. Translating gives CASSPGTANTGELFF. The chain has TRBV6-5 and TRBJ2-2, with D possibly called TRBD1 or TRBD2 (5 bases each). The CDR3 consists of 15 residues. The germline V and J ends were trimmed by 5 bases and 0 bases, with 10 bases remaining between them. Germline values: CDR1 MNHEY, CDR2 SVGAGI.

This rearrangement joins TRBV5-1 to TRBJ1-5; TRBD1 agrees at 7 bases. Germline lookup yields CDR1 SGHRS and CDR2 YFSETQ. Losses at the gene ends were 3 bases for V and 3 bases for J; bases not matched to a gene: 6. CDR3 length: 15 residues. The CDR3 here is CASSSQGGPNQPQHF. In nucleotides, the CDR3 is TGCGCCAGCAGCTCGCAGGGGGGCCCCAATCAGCCCCAGCATTTT.

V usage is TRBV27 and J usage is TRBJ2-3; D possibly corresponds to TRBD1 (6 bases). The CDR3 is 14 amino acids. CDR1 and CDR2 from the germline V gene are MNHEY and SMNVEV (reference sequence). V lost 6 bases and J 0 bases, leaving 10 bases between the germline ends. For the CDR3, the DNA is TGTGCCAGCAGACGGACAGCTAGCACAGATACGCAGTATTTT. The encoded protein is CASRRTASTDTQYF.

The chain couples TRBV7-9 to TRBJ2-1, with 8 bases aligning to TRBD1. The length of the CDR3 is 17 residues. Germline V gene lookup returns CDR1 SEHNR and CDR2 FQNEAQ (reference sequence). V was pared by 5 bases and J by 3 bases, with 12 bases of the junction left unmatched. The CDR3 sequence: CASSEQIGTGIYNEQFF. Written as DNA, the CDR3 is TGTGCCAGCAGCGAGCAGATAGGGACAGGAATCTACAATGAGCAGTTCTTC.

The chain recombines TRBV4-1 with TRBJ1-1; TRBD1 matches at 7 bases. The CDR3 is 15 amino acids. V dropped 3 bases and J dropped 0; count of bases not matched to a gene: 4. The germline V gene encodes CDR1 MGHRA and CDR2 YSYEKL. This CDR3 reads CASSQGQLMNTEAFF. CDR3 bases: TGCGCCAGCAGCCAGGGACAGCTGATGAACACTGAAGCTTTCTTT.

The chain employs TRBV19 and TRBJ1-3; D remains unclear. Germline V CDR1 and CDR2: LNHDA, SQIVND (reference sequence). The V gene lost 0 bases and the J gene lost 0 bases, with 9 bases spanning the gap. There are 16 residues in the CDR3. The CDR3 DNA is TGTGCCAGTAGTATAGATCGGGCCAGCTCTGGAAACACCATATATTTT. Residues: CASSIDRASSGNTIYF.

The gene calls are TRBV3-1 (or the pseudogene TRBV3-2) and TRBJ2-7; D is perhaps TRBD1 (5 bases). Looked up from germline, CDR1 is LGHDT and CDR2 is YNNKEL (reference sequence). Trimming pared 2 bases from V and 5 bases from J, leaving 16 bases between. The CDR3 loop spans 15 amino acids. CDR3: CASSQQEQGGHEQYF. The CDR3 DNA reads TGTGCCAGCAGCCAACAGGAGCAGGGTGGCCACGAGCAGTACTTC.

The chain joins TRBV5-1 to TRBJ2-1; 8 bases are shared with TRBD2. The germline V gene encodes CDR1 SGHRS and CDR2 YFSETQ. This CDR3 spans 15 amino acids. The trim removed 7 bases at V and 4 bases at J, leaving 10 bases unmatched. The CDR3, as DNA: TGCGCCAGCCACCTATCAGCGGGGGTTTACAATGAGCAGTTCTTC. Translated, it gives CASHLSAGVYNEQFF.

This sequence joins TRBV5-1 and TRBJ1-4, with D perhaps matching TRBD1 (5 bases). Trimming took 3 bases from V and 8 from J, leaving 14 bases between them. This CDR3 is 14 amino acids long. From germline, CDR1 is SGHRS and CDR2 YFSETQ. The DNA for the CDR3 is TGCGCCAGCAGCTCCGGGGGAGGGGAAGAAAAACTGTTTTTT. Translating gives CASSSGGGEEKLFF.

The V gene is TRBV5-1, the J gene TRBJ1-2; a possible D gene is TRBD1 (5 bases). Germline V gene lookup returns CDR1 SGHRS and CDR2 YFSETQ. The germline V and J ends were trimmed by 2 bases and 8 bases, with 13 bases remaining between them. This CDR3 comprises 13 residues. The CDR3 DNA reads TGCGCCAGCAGCTTTGGGGCCCCGGAGGGCTACACCTTC. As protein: CASSFGAPEGYTF.

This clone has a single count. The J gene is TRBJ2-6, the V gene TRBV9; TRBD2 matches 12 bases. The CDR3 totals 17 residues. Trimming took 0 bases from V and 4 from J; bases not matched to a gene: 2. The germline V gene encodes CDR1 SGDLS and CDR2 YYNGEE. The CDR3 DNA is TGTGCCAGCAGCGTAGGACTAGCGGGAGCCGGGGCCAACGTCCTGACTTTC. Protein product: CASSVGLAGAGANVLTF.

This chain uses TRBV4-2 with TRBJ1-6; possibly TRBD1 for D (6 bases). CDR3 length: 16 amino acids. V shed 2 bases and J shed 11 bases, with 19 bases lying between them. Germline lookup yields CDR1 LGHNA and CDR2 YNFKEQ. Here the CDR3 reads CASSQTRGGQPPPLHF. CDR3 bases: TGTGCCAGCAGCCAAACCCGAGGGGGGCAGCCGCCACCCCTCCACTTT.